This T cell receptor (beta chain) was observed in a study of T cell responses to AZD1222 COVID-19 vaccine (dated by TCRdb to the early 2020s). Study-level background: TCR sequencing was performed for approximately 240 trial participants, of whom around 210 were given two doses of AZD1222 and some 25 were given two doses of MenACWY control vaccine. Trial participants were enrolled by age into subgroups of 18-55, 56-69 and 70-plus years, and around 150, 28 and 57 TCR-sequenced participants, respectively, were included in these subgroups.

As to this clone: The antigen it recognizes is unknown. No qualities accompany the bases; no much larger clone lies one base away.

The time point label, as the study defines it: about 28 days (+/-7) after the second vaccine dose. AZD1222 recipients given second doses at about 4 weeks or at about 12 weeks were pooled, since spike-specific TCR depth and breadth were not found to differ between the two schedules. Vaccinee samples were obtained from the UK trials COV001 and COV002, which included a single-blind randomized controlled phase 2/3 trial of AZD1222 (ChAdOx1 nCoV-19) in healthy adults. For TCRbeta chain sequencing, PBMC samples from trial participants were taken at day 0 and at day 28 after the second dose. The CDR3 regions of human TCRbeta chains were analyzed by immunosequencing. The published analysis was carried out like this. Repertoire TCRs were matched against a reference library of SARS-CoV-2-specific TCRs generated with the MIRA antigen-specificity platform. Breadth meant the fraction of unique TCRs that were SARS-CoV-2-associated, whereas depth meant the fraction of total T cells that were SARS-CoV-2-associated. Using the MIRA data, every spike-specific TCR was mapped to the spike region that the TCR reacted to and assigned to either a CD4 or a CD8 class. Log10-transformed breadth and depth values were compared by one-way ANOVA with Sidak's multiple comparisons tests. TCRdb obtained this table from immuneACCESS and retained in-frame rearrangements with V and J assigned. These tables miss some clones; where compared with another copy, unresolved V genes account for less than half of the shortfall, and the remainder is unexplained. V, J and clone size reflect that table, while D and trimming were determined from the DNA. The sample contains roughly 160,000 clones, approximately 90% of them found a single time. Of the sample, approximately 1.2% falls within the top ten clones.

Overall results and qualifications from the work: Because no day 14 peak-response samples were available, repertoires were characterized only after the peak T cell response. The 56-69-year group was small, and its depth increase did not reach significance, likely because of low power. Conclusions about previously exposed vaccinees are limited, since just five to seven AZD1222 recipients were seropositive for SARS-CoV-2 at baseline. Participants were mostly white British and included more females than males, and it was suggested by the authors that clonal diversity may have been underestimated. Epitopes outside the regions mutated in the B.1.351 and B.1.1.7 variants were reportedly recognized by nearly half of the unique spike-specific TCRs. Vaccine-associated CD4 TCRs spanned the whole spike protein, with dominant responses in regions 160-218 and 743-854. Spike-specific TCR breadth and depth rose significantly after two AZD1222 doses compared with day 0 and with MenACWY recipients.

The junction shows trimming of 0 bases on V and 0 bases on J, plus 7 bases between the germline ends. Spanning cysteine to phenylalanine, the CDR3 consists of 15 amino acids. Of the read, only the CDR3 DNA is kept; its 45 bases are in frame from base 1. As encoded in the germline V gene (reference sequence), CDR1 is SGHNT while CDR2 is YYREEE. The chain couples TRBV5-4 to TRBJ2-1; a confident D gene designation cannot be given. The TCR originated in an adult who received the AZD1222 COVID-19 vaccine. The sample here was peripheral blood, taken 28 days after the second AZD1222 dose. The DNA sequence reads TGTGCCAGCAGCTTGGGGGCCCCCTCCTACAATGAGCAGTTCTTC. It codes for CASSLGAPSYNEQFF.